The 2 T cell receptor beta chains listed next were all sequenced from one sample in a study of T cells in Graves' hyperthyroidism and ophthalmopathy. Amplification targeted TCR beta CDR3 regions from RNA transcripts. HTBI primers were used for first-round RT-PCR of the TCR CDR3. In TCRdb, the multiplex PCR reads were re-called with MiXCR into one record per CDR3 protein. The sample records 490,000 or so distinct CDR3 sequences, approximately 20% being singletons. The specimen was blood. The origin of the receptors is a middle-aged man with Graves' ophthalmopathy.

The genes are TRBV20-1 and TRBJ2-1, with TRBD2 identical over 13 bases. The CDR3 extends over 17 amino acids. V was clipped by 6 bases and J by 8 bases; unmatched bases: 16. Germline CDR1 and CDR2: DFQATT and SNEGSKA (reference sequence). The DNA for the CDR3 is TGCAGTGCCCGCCTTCTGGCCGGGACTAGCGGGAACGATGAGCAGTTCTTC. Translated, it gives CSARLLAGTSGNDEQFF.

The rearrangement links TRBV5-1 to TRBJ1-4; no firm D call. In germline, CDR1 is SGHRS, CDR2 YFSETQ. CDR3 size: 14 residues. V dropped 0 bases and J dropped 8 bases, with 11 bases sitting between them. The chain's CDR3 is CASSLEGIGEKLFF. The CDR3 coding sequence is TGCGCCAGCAGCTTGGAAGGGATCGGCGAAAAACTGTTTTTT.